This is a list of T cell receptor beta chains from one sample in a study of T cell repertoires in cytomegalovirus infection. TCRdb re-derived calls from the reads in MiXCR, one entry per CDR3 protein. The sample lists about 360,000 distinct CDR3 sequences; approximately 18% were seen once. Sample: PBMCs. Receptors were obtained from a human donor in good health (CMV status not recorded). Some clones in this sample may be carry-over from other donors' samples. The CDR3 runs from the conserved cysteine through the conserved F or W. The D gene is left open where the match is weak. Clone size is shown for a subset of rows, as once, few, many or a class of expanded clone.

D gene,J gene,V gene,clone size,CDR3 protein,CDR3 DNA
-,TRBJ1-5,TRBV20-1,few,CSVGRGYVQPQHF,TGCAGTGTTGGGAGGGGGTATGTTCAGCCCCAGCATTTT
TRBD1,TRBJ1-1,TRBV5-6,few,CASTKGQGQTEAFF,TGTGCCAGCACCAAAGGACAGGGGCAGACTGAAGCTTTCTTT
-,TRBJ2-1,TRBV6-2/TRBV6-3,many,CASSGGGDEQFF,TGTGCCAGCTCAGGAGGCGGGGATGAGCAGTTCTTC
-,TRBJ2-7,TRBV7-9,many,CASSLQGGQYF,TGTGCCAGCAGCTTGCAGGGGGGGCAGTACTTC
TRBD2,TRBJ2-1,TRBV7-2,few,CASSPDWSGRYNEQFF,TGTGCCAGCAGTCCGGATTGGAGCGGGAGGTACAATGAGCAGTTCTTC
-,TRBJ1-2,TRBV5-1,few,CASSLAEGNYGYTF,TGCGCCAGCAGCTTGGCAGAAGGGAACTATGGCTACACCTTC
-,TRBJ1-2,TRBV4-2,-,CASSQEGGNRYTF,TGTGCCAGCAGCCAAGAAGGGGGTAATCGCTACACCTTC
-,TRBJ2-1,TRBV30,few,CAWSPRGSGLPEQFF,TGTGCCTGGAGTCCACGTGGCTCCGGCCTGCCTGAGCAGTTCTTC
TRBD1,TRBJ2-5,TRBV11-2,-,CASSRGQGARETQYF,TGTGCCAGCAGCCGGGGACAGGGGGCGCGGGAGACCCAGTACTTC
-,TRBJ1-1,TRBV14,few,CASSPTPVVWTEAFF,TGTGCCAGCAGCCCCACCCCGGTAGTGTGGACTGAAGCTTTCTTT
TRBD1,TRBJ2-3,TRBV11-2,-,CASSSNGQGLDTDTQYF,TGTGCCAGCAGCTCCAATGGACAGGGTTTGGACACAGATACGCAGTATTTT
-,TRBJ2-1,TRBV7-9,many,CASSFFFIANYNEQFF,TGTGCCAGCAGCTTTTTTTTTATAGCGAACTACAATGAGCAGTTCTTC
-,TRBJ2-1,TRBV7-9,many,CASSLPRTNNEQFF,TGTGCCAGCAGCTTACCACGGACTAACAATGAGCAGTTCTTC
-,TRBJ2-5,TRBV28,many,CASSLPGTETQYF,TGTGCCAGCAGTCTACCCGGGACCGAGACCCAGTACTTC
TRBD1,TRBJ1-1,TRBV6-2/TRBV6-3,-,CASSENRGLSTEAFF,TGTGCCAGCAGTGAAAACAGGGGGCTTAGTACTGAAGCTTTCTTT
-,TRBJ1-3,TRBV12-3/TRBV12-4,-,CASSSSVNTIYF,TGTGCCAGCAGTTCCTCGGTAAACACCATATATTTT
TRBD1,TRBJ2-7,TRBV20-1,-,CSARQGANSYEQYF,TGCAGTGCGAGACAGGGGGCTAACTCCTACGAGCAGTACTTC
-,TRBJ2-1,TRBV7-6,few,CASSPGGAVNNEQFF,TGTGCCAGCAGCCCAGGAGGAGCGGTGAACAATGAGCAGTTCTTC
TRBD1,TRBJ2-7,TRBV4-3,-,CASSQGSGGFHEQYF,TGCGCCAGCAGCCAAGGGTCAGGGGGCTTCCACGAGCAGTACTTC
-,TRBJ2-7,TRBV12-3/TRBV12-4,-,CASSLLGADEQYF,TGTGCCAGCAGTTTACTAGGGGCAGACGAGCAGTACTTC
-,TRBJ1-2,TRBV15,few,CATSRDTRGLSYTF,TGTGCCACCAGCAGAGATACCAGGGGCCTGAGCTACACCTTC
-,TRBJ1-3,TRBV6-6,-,CASSYGTGGNTIYF,TGTGCCAGCAGTTACGGGACGGGAGGAAACACCATATATTTT
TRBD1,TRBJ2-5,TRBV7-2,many,CASSGNRGETQYF,TGTGCCAGCAGCGGGAACAGGGGAGAGACCCAGTACTTC
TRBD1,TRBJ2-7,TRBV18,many,CASSPGTEYEQYF,TGTGCCAGCTCACCCGGGACAGAGTACGAGCAGTACTTC
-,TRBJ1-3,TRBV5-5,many,CASSFRAGNTIYF,TGTGCCAGCAGCTTCAGGGCTGGAAACACCATATATTTT
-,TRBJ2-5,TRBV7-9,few,CASSSRDRKKETQYF,TGTGCCAGCAGTTCCCGGGACCGCAAGAAGGAGACCCAGTACTTC
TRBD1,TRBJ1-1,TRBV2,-,CASSDSRQGSPRGTEAFF,TGTGCCAGCAGTGATTCGAGACAGGGGTCCCCGAGGGGGACTGAAGCTTTCTTT
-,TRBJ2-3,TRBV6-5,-,CASTRGPIGDTQYF,TGTGCCAGCACGCGGGGGCCAATCGGAGATACGCAGTATTTT
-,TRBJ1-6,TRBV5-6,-,CASSHNWAENSPLHF,TGTGCCAGCAGCCACAACTGGGCCGAGAATTCACCCCTCCACTTT
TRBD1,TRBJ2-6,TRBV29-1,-,CSVEHQGAYGANVLTF,TGCAGCGTTGAACACCAGGGGGCTTATGGGGCCAACGTCCTGACTTTC
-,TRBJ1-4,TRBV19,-,CASRLTGNEKLFF,TGTGCCAGTAGGCTGACTGGAAATGAAAAACTGTTTTTT
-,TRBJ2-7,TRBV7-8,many,CASSPRSYEQYF,TGTGCCAGCAGTCCTCGCTCCTACGAGCAGTACTTC
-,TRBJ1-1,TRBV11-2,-,CASSFSENTQAFF,TGTGCCAGCAGCTTCAGCGAGAACACTCAAGCTTTCTTT
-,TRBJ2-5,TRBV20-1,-,CSARRHSSGTQYF,TGCAGTGCTAGAAGGCACTCCTCAGGGACCCAGTACTTC
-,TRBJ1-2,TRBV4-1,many,CASSQDGTSYGYTF,TGCGCCAGCAGCCAAGATGGCACATCTTATGGCTACACCTTC
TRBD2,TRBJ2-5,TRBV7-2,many,CASSLYLAGTQETQYF,TGTGCCAGCAGCTTATACCTAGCGGGGACTCAAGAGACCCAGTACTTC
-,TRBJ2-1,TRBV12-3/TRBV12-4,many,CASSLGSNNNEQFF,TGTGCCAGCAGCCTAGGGTCCAACAACAATGAGCAGTTCTTC